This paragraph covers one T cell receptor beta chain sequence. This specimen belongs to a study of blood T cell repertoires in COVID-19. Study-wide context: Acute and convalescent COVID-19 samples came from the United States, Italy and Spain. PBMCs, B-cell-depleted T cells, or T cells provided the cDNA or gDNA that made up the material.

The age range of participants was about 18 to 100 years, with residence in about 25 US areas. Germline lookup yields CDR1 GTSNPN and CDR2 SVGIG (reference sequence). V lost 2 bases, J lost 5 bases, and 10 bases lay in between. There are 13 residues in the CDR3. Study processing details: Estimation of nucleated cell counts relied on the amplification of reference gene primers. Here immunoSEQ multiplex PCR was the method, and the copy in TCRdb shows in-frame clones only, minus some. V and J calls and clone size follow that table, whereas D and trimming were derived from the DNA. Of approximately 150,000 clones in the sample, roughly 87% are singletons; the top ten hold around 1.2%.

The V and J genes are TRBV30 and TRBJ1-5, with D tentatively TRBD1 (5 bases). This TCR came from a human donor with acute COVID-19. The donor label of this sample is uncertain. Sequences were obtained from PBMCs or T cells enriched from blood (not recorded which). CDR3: CAWSRQSDQPQHF. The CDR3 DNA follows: TGTGCCTGGAGTCGACAGTCAGATCAGCCCCAGCATTTT.